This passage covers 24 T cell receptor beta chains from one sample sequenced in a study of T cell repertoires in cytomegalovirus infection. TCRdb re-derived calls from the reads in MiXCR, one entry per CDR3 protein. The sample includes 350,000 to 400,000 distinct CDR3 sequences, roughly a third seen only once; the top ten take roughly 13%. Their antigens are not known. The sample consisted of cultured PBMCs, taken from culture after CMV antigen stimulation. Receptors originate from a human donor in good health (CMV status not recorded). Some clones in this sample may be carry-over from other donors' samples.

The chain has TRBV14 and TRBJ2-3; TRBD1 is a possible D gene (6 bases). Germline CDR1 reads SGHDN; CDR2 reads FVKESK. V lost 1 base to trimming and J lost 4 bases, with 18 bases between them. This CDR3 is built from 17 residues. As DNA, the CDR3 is TGTGCCAGCAGCCAAGGGACAGTCACCTTCTGGCCAGATACGCAGTATTTT. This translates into CASSQGTVTFWPDTQYF. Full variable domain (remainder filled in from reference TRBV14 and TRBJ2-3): EAGVTQFPSHSVIEKGQTVTLRCDPISGHDNLYWYRRVMGKEIKFLLHFVKESKQDESGMPNNRFLAERTGGTYSTLKVQPAELEDSGVYFCASSQGTVTFWPDTQYFGPGTRLTVL.

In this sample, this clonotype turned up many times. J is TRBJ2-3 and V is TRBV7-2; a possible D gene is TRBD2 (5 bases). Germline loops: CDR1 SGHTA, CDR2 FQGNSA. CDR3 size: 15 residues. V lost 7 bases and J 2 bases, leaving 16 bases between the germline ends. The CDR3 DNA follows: TGTGCCAGCACCGCCGGACTTCAACACACAGATACGCAGTATTTT. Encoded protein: CASTAGLQHTDTQYF.

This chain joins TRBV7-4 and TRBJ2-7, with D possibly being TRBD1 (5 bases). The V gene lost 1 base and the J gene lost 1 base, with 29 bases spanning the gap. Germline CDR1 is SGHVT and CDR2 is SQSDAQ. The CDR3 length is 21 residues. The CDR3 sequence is CASSLVPLSGHKIGRSYEQYF. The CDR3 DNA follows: TGTGCCAGCAGCTTAGTACCACTTTCCGGACATAAAATTGGTAGGTCCTACGAGCAGTACTTC.

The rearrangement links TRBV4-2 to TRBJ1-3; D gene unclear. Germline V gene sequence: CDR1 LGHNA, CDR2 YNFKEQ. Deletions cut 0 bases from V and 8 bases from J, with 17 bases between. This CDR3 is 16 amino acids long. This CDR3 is CASSQEYGNPGDTIYF. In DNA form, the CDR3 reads TGTGCCAGCAGCCAAGAATACGGAAACCCCGGGGACACCATATATTTT.

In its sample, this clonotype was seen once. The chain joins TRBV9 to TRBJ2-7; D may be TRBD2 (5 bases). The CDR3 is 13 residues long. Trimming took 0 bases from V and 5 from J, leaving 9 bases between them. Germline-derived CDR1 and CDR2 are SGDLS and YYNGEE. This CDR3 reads CASSVEGADEQYF. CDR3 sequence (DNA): TGTGCCAGCAGCGTAGAGGGAGCCGACGAGCAGTACTTC.

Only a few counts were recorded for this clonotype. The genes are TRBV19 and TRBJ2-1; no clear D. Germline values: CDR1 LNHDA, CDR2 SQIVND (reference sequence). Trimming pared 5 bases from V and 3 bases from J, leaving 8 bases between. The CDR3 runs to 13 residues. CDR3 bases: TGTGCCAGTAGTCGGGCGGACTACAATGAGCAGTTCTTC. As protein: CASSRADYNEQFF.

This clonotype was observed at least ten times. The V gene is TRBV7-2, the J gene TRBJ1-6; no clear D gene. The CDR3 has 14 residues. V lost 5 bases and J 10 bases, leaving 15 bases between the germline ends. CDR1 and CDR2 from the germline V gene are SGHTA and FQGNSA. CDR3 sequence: CASSPFSTGSPLHF. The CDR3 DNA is TGTGCCAGCAGCCCGTTCTCCACCGGATCACCCCTCCACTTT.

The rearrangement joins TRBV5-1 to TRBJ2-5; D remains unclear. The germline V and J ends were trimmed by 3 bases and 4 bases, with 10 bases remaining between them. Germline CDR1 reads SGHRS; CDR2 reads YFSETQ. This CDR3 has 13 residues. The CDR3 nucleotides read TGCGCCAGCAGCTCCCAGAGTCGAGAGACCCAGTACTTC. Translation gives CASSSQSRETQYF.

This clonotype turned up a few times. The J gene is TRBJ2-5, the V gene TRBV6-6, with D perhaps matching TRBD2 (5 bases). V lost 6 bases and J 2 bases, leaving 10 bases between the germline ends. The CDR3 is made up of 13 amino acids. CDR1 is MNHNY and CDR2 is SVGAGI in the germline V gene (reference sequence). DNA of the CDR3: TGTGCCAGCAGGAGAAGCGGACAAGAGACCCAGTACTTC. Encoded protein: CASRRSGQETQYF.

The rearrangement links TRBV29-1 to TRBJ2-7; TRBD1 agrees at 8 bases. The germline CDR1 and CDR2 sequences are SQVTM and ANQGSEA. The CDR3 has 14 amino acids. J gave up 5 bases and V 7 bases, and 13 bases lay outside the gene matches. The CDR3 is CSARHRGLIDEQYF. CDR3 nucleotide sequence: TGCAGCGCCAGACACAGGGGGTTGATTGACGAGCAGTACTTC.

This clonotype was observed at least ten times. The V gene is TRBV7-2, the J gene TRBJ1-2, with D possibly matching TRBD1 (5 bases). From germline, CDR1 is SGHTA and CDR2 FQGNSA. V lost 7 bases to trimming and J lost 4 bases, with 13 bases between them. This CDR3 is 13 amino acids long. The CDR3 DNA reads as TGTGCCAGCACCCGGGGGGAAGGCTATGGCTACACCTTC. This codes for CASTRGEGYGYTF.

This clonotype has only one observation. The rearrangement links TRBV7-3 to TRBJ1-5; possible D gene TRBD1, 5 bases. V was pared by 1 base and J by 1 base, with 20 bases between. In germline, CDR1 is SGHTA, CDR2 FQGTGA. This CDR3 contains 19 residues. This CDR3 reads CASSLNFQTGDLSNQPQHF. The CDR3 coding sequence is TGTGCCAGCAGCTTAAACTTCCAGACGGGGGATTTGAGCAATCAGCCCCAGCATTTT.

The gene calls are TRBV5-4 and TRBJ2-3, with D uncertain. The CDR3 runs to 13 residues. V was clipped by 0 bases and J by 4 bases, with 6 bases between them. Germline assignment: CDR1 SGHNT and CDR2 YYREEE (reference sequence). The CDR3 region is CASSLGTADTQYF. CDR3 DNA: TGTGCCAGCAGCTTGGGGACGGCAGATACGCAGTATTTT. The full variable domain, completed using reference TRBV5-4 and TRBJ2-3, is ETGVTQSPTHLIKTRGQQVTLRCSSQSGHNTVSWYQQALGQGPQFIFQYYREEENGRGNFPPRFSGLQFPNYSSELNVNALELDDSALYLCASSLGTADTQYFGPGTRLTVL.

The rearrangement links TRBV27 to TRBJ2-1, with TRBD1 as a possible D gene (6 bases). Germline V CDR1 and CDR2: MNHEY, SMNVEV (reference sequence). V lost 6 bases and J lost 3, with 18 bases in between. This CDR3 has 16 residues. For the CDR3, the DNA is TGTGCCAGCAGAACCCGGGACAACGAGTTCTACAATGAGCAGTTCTTC. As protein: CASRTRDNEFYNEQFF.

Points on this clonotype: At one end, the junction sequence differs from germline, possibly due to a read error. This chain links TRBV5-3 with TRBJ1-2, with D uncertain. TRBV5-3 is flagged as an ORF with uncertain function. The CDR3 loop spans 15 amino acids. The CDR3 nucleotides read TGTGCCAGCAGCTTGGAGTGGGGTCTTTCTATTGGCTACACCTTC. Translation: CASSLEWGLSIGYTF.

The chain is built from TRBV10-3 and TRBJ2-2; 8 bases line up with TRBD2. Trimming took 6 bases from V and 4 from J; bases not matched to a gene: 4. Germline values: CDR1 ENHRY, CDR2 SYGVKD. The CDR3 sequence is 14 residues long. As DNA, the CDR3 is TGTGCCATCAGAGCGGGAGTTGGCACCGGGGAGCTGTTTTTT. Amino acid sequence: CAIRAGVGTGELFF.

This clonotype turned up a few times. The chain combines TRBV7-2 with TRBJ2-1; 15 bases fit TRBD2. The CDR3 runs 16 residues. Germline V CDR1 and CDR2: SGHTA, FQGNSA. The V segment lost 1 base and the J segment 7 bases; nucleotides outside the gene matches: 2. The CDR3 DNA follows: TGTGCCAGCAGCTTAGAAGGGACTAGCGGGAGGAATGAGCAGTTCTTC. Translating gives CASSLEGTSGRNEQFF.

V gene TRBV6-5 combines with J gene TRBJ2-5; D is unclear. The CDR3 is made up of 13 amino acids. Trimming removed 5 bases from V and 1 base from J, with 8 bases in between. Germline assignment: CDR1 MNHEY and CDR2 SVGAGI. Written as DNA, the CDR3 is TGTGCCAGCAGTCCCCGCCTCCAAGAGACCCAGTACTTC. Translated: CASSPRLQETQYF.

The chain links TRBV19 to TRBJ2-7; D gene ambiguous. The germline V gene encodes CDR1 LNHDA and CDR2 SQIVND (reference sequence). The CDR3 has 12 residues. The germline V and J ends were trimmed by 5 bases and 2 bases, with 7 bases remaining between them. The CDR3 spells CASSPRTYEQYV. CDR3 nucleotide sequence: TGTGCCAGTAGTCCCAGGACCTACGAGCAGTACGTC.

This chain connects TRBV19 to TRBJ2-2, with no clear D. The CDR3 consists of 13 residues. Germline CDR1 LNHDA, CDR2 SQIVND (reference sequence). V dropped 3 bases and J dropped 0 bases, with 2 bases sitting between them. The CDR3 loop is CASSIPNTGELFF. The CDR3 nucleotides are TGTGCCAGTAGTATCCCGAACACCGGGGAGCTGTTTTTT.

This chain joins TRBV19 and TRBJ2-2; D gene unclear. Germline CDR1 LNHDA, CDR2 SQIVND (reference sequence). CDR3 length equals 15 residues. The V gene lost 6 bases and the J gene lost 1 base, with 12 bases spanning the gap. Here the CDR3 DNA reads TGTGCCAGTAGGTTACTGGCAGGGAACACCGGGGAGCTGTTTTTT. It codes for CASRLLAGNTGELFF.

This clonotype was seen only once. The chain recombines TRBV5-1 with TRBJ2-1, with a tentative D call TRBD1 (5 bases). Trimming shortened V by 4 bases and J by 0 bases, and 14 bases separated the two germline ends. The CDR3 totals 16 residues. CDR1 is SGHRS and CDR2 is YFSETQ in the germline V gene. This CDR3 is CASSPLGPSSYNEQFF. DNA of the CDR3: TGCGCCAGCAGCCCACTGGGGCCCAGCTCCTACAATGAGCAGTTCTTC.

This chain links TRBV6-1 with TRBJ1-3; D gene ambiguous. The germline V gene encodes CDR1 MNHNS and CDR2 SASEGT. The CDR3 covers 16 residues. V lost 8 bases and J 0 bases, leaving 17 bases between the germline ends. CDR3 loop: CASENAGPGSGNTIYF. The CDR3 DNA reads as TGTGCCAGCGAGAATGCCGGCCCCGGCTCTGGAAACACCATATATTTT.

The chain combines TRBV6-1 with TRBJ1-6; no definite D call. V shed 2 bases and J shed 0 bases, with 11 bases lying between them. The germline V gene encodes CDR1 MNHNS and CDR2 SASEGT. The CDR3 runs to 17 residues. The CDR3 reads CASSEFLLSSYNSPLHF. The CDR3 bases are TGTGCCAGCAGTGAATTTCTCTTAAGCTCCTATAATTCACCCCTCCACTTT.